A single sample is the source of the 32 T cell receptor beta chains below, sequenced in a study of cytomegalovirus exposure and HLA in healthy donors. Repertoires were generated with immunoSEQ multiplex PCR, while TCRdb's copy carries only in-frame clones and drops some. The sample contains about 250,000 clones, roughly 89% of which appear only once. Specimen: PBMCs. Every receptor here comes from a man between 18 and 29 years old in good health and CMV-seronegative.

This clone was observed a single time. V and J are TRBV5-6 and TRBJ2-6; 8 nucleotides agree with TRBD1. The CDR3 is made up of 19 amino acids. Trimming cost V 0 bases and J 1 base; bases outside gene matches: 9. Germline V lookup: CDR1 SGHDT, CDR2 YYEEEE. CDR3 loop: CASSLVLGQGTSGANVLTF. In nucleotides, the CDR3 is TGTGCCAGCAGCTTGGTCCTCGGACAGGGTACATCTGGGGCCAACGTCCTGACTTTC.

This clone showed up just once. The chain joins TRBV4-1 to TRBJ2-2; 9 bases line up with TRBD2. CDR1 MGHRA and CDR2 YSYEKL come from the germline V gene. Germline trimming cut 4 bases from V and 8 bases from J; bases unmatched to any gene: 11. There are 16 residues in the CDR3. The CDR3 nucleotides read TGCGCCAGCAGCCCAGTGGTAGCGGGGGTTGCGGGGGAGCTGTTTTTT. Encoded protein: CASSPVVAGVAGELFF.

The J gene is TRBJ2-7, the V gene TRBV10-2, with 7 bases that match TRBD1. The trim removed 4 bases at V and 5 bases at J, leaving 8 bases unmatched. Germline CDR1 reads WSHSY; CDR2 reads SAAADI. CDR3 length equals 14 residues. The CDR3 here is CASSVDRVGNEQYF. The CDR3 bases are TGCGCCAGCAGTGTAGACAGGGTCGGCAACGAGCAGTACTTC.

The chain joins TRBV4-3 to TRBJ2-3; the match to TRBD2 covers 9 bases. This CDR3 comprises 18 residues. The V gene end was trimmed by 1 base and the J gene end by 4 bases; junction bases not matched to a gene: 12. CDR1 and CDR2 from the germline V gene are LGHNA and YSLEER. The CDR3 sequence is CASSQVNPGAGGSDTQYF. CDR3 nucleotides: TGCGCCAGCAGCCAAGTAAACCCGGGAGCGGGAGGATCAGATACGCAGTATTTT.

The J gene is TRBJ2-1, the V gene TRBV30; tentatively, D is TRBD2 (5 bases). The CDR3 has 13 amino acids. Germline CDR1 GTSNPN, CDR2 SVGIG (reference sequence). Deletions cut 2 bases from V and 7 bases from J, with 12 bases between. The chain's CDR3 is CAWSLPAGNEQFF. The DNA of the CDR3 is TGTGCCTGGAGTCTCCCGGCGGGTAATGAGCAGTTCTTC.

The chain carries TRBV11-2 and TRBJ2-5; D is uncertain. CDR3 length: 13 residues. Per the germline V gene, CDR1 is SGHAT and CDR2 is FQNNGV. V lost 5 bases to trimming and J lost 5 bases, with 12 bases between them. CDR3 protein: CASSIEDSETQYF. CDR3 in DNA: TGTGCCAGCAGCATCGAGGATTCGGAGACCCAGTACTTC.

The rearrangement joins TRBV5-1 to TRBJ2-1; TRBD2 matches at 7 bases. After removal of 1 base from V and 16 bases from J, the junction contained 14 bases not matched to a gene. The CDR3 runs to 14 residues. CDR1 and CDR2 from the germline V gene are SGHRS and YFSETQ. CDR3 coding DNA: TGCGCCAGCAGCTTGCGGGGCTCGGCGGGAGAGGGATTCTTC. This gives the protein CASSLRGSAGEGFF.

V and J are TRBV5-1 and TRBJ2-5; 11 positions agree with TRBD2. Trimming took 4 bases from V and 0 from J; bases not matched to a gene: 5. Germline CDR1 SGHRS, CDR2 YFSETQ. The CDR3 is 16 residues long. Written as DNA, the CDR3 is TGCGCCAGCAGCATCGGGACTAGCGGATACCAAGAGACCCAGTACTTC. This codes for CASSIGTSGYQETQYF.

The gene calls are TRBV6-1 and TRBJ2-7, with D possibly being TRBD1 (5 bases). Germline loops: CDR1 MNHNS, CDR2 SASEGT. The V and J ends lost 6 bases and 3 bases respectively, with 15 bases between them. This CDR3 has 14 amino acids. CDR3 DNA: TGTGCCAGCAGCCTCACAGGAAGTGTCTACGAGCAGTACTTC. Protein product: CASSLTGSVYEQYF.

This chain connects TRBV28 to TRBJ1-5; the match to TRBD1 covers 8 bases. V shed 7 bases and J 7 bases; nucleotides not matched to a gene: 12. This CDR3 comprises 15 residues. The germline CDR1 and CDR2 sequences are MDHEN and SYDVKM. The CDR3 reads CASNLHSGGRQPQHF. The CDR3 bases are TGTGCCAGCAACTTGCACTCAGGGGGCAGGCAGCCCCAGCATTTT.

This sequence joins TRBV4-1 and TRBJ1-1; unclear D gene. The CDR3 is 14 amino acids. Germline CDR1 is MGHRA and CDR2 is YSYEKL. Trimming left V 2 bases short and J 5 bases short, with 12 bases between. This CDR3 is CASSQSFLRTEAFF. The CDR3 DNA sequence: TGCGCCAGCAGCCAAAGTTTCCTTCGGACTGAAGCTTTCTTT.

The chain couples TRBV29-1 to TRBJ1-2; 8 nucleotides align to TRBD1. The CDR3 consists of 16 residues. Germline trimming cut 6 bases from V and 0 bases from J; bases unmatched to any gene: 12. Germline lookup yields CDR1 SQVTM and CDR2 ANQGSEA. In DNA form, the CDR3 reads TGCAGCGTCGATACAGGGGGGAATAGAGCTAACTATGGCTACACCTTC. Translated: CSVDTGGNRANYGYTF. Supplemented by reference TRBV29-1 and TRBJ1-2, the full variable domain reads SAVISQKPSRDICQRGTSLTIQCQVDSQVTMMFWYRQQPGQSLTLIATANQGSEATYESGFVIDKFPISRPNLTFSTLTVSNMSPEDSSIYLCSVDTGGNRANYGYTFGSGTRLTVV.

The rearrangement joins TRBV7-9 to TRBJ2-1; D might be TRBD2 (6 bases). CDR1 and CDR2 from the germline V gene are SEHNR and FQNEAQ (reference sequence). V was trimmed by 6 bases and J by 4 bases, leaving 13 bases between them. The length of the CDR3 is 14 residues. The DNA of the CDR3 is TGTGCCAGCAGTCGGGAGACAACTTACAATGAGCAGTTCTTC. Translation gives CASSRETTYNEQFF. The complete variable domain, with remaining parts taken from reference TRBV7-9 and TRBJ2-1, reads DTGVSQNPRHKITKRGQNVTFRCDPISEHNRLYWYRQTLGQGPEFLTYFQNEAQLEKSRLLSDRFSAERPKGSFSTLEIQRTEQGDSAMYLCASSRETTYNEQFFGPGTRLTVL.

A single count supports this clone. This chain links TRBV9 with TRBJ2-7, with D uncertain. Between the trimmed V and J ends, which lost 0 bases and 3 bases, there was a span of 10 bases. The CDR3 length is 14 residues. Germline values: CDR1 SGDLS, CDR2 YYNGEE. The CDR3 region is CASSVETESYEQYF. The CDR3 region has the DNA TGTGCCAGCAGCGTAGAAACAGAAAGCTACGAGCAGTACTTC. The full variable domain, with the rest looked up from reference TRBV9 and TRBJ2-7, is DSGVTQTPKHLITATGQRVTLRCSPRSGDLSVYWYQQSLDQGLQFLIQYYNGEERAKGNILERFSAQQFPDLHSELNLSSLELGDSALYFCASSVETESYEQYFGPGTRLTVT.

The V and J genes are TRBV2 and TRBJ1-5; no clear D gene. The CDR3 has 13 residues. Germline V CDR1 and CDR2: SNHLY, FYNNEI. With 7 bases removed from V and 5 bases from J, the gap between germline ends came to 12 bases. CDR3 protein: CASNSYTDQPQHF. The CDR3 region has the DNA TGTGCCAGCAATTCCTACACAGATCAGCCCCAGCATTTT.

The chain recombines TRBV5-1 with TRBJ1-3; D remains ambiguous. Trimming removed 3 bases from V and 0 bases from J, with 7 bases in between. This CDR3 spans 14 amino acids. Per germline, CDR1 SGHRS and CDR2 YFSETQ. CDR3 residues: CASSWSDSGNTIYF. The CDR3 bases are TGCGCCAGCAGCTGGTCAGACTCTGGAAACACCATATATTTT. Drawing the rest from reference TRBV5-1 and TRBJ1-3, the complete variable domain is KAGVTQTPRYLIKTRGQQVTLSCSPISGHRSVSWYQQTPGQGLQFLFEYFSETQRNKGNFPGRFSGRQFSNSRSEMNVSTLELGDSALYLCASSWSDSGNTIYFGEGSWLTVV.

The rearrangement joins TRBV5-6 to TRBJ1-1, with D possibly TRBD1 on 5 matching bases. The V end was cut by 4 bases, the J end by 3 bases, with 13 bases between. The germline V gene has CDR1 SGHDT and CDR2 YYEEEE. CDR3 length: 14 amino acids. CDR3 protein: CASSAIGGDTEAFF. CDR3 coding DNA: TGTGCCAGCAGCGCAATTGGGGGGGACACTGAAGCTTTCTTT.

The chain's CDR3 is CASRAGAYEQYF. Written as DNA, the CDR3 is TGTGCCAGCAGGGCAGGGGCCTACGAGCAGTACTTC. The rearrangement uses TRBV2 and TRBJ2-7; D is perhaps TRBD1 (6 bases). The germline V gene encodes CDR1 SNHLY and CDR2 FYNNEI. The CDR3 totals 12 residues. Trimming shortened V by 6 bases and J by 2 bases, and 8 bases separated the two germline ends.

This chain connects TRBV9 to TRBJ2-7; unclear D gene. The germline V and J ends were trimmed by 6 bases and 4 bases, with 14 bases remaining between them. This CDR3 has 13 residues. Germline CDR1 reads SGDLS; CDR2 reads YYNGEE. The DNA of the CDR3 is TGTGCCAGCAAAATTGGAGCTGAGTACGAGCAGTACTTC. Its translation is CASKIGAEYEQYF. Full variable domain (remainder filled in from reference TRBV9 and TRBJ2-7): DSGVTQTPKHLITATGQRVTLRCSPRSGDLSVYWYQQSLDQGLQFLIQYYNGEERAKGNILERFSAQQFPDLHSELNLSSLELGDSALYFCASKIGAEYEQYFGPGTRLTVT.

The V gene is TRBV5-1, the J gene TRBJ2-7, with a weak D call TRBD2 (6 bases). CDR3 length: 15 residues. V dropped 2 bases and J dropped 0 bases, with 12 bases sitting between them. Germline CDR1 is SGHRS and CDR2 is YFSETQ. The CDR3 sequence: CASSLQRASSYEQYF. Here the CDR3 DNA reads TGCGCCAGCAGCTTACAGCGGGCCTCCTCCTACGAGCAGTACTTC.

V is TRBV28 and J is TRBJ1-1, with D possibly being TRBD1 (6 bases). V was trimmed by 5 bases and J by 4 bases, leaving 14 bases between them. Germline assignment: CDR1 MDHEN and CDR2 SYDVKM. The CDR3 sequence is 14 residues long. CDR3 residues: CASSLTGRSTEAFF. DNA of the CDR3: TGTGCCAGCAGTCTGACAGGACGGAGCACTGAAGCTTTCTTT. Based on the CDR3 plus reference TRBV28 and TRBJ1-1, the full variable domain is DVKVTQSSRYLVKRTGEKVFLECVQDMDHENMFWYRQDPGLGLRLIYFSYDVKMKEKGDIPEGYSVSREKKERFSLILESASTNQTSMYLCASSLTGRSTEAFFGQGTRLTVV.

This rearrangement joins TRBV6-6 to TRBJ1-2; 10 bases agree with TRBD1. The ends lost 4 bases at V and 3 bases at J; junction bases unmatched: 5. The CDR3 loop spans 15 amino acids. Per the germline V gene, CDR1 is MNHNY and CDR2 is SVGAGI (reference sequence). The CDR3 region is CASSSATGGYYGYTF. CDR3 DNA: TGTGCCAGCAGTTCCGCGACAGGGGGCTACTATGGCTACACCTTC.

The chain joins TRBV11-2 to TRBJ1-3; D ambiguous. CDR1 is SGHAT and CDR2 is FQNNGV in the germline V gene. Trimming cost V 4 bases and J 0 bases, with 7 bases left between them. This CDR3 is 14 amino acids long. CDR3 amino acids: CASSSVFSGNTIYF. DNA of the CDR3: TGTGCCAGCAGCTCAGTATTCTCTGGAAACACCATATATTTT. The full variable domain, completed using reference TRBV11-2 and TRBJ1-3, is EAGVAQSPRYKIIEKRQSVAFWCNPISGHATLYWYQQILGQGPKLLIQFQNNGVVDDSQLPKDRFSAERLKGVDSTLKIQPAKLEDSAVYLCASSSVFSGNTIYFGEGSWLTVV.

The chain links TRBV7-2 to TRBJ2-1; TRBD2 is a possible D gene (6 bases). This CDR3 contains 14 residues. Deletions cut 6 bases from V and 8 bases from J, with 17 bases between. In germline, CDR1 is SGHTA, CDR2 FQGNSA. The CDR3 reads CASSELRLAYEQFF. The DNA for the CDR3 is TGTGCCAGCAGTGAGTTGCGGCTAGCGTATGAGCAGTTCTTC.

The chain has TRBV9 and TRBJ2-1; D may be TRBD1 (7 bases). The germline V gene encodes CDR1 SGDLS and CDR2 YYNGEE. V was cut by 0 bases and J by 9 bases, with 22 bases left in between. This CDR3 spans 17 amino acids. CDR3 sequence reads: CASSVAVGGTGVGEQFF. In DNA, the CDR3 is TGTGCCAGCAGCGTAGCTGTGGGGGGAACAGGGGTTGGTGAGCAGTTCTTC.

The chain links TRBV5-4 to TRBJ2-3, with 11 bases matching TRBD2. The V segment lost 4 bases and the J segment 3 bases; nucleotides outside the gene matches: 7. The CDR3 sequence is 16 residues long. Germline V gives CDR1 SGHNT, CDR2 YYREEE (reference sequence). CDR3: CASSQHLAGGTDTQYF. In nucleotides, the CDR3 is TGTGCCAGCAGCCAGCACTTAGCGGGAGGGACAGATACGCAGTATTTT.

The V gene is TRBV15, the J gene TRBJ2-1; unclear D gene. The CDR3 loop spans 15 amino acids. V lost 0 bases and J 9 bases, leaving 15 bases between the germline ends. The germline gives CDR1 LNHNV, CDR2 YYDKDF (reference sequence). CDR3 sequence: CATSRDVLESGEQFF. CDR3 DNA: TGTGCCACCAGCAGAGATGTTTTAGAGTCGGGTGAGCAGTTCTTC.

This chain connects TRBV6-5 to TRBJ1-2; D possibly corresponds to TRBD1 (6 bases). V was pared by 5 bases and J by 3 bases, with 7 bases between. CDR1 is MNHEY, CDR2 SVGAGI, per germline. The CDR3 sequence is 12 residues long. The CDR3 DNA follows: TGTGCCAGCAGTCGGACAGACTATGGCTACACCTTC. It translates to CASSRTDYGYTF.

The chain links TRBV4-1 to TRBJ1-3, with D possibly matching TRBD1 (5 bases). This CDR3 is built from 21 residues. Trimming left V 1 base short and J 1 base short, with 26 bases between. CDR1 MGHRA and CDR2 YSYEKL come from the germline V gene. CDR3 sequence (DNA): TGCGCCAGCAGCCAAGGGGCTTCCGGGACTGGACCTCTAGTTTCTGGAAACACCATATATTTT. Its translation is CASSQGASGTGPLVSGNTIYF.

This chain joins TRBV6-5 and TRBJ2-2; 7 bases line up with TRBD2. Germline values: CDR1 MNHEY, CDR2 SVGAGI. CDR3 size: 14 residues. The junction had 2 bases not matched to a gene; V was cut back by 6 bases and J by 1 base. DNA for the CDR3: TGTGCCAGCAGCCGCGGGGGGAACACCGGGGAGCTGTTTTTT. Protein product: CASSRGGNTGELFF.

The rearrangement links TRBV18 to TRBJ1-4; TRBD1 agrees at 9 bases. The CDR3 covers 15 residues. The germline V gene has CDR1 KGHSH and CDR2 LQKENI. V shed 4 bases and J 4 bases; nucleotides not matched to a gene: 4. CDR3 coding DNA: TGTGCCAGCTCACTAACAGGGGGCCTTAATGAAAAACTGTTTTTT. Amino acid sequence: CASSLTGGLNEKLFF.

The chain combines TRBV7-2 with TRBJ2-2; weak D call: TRBD1 (6 bases). The CDR3 covers 13 residues. Trimming took 7 bases from V and 6 from J, leaving 12 bases between them. Germline V gene data show CDR1 as SGHTA and CDR2 as FQGNSA. The CDR3 sequence is CASNKQGSGELFF. CDR3 bases: TGTGCCAGCAACAAACAGGGATCCGGGGAGCTGTTTTTT.